The rows below give T cell receptor beta chains drawn from one sample of a study of blood T cell repertoires in COVID-19. Assay used: immunoSEQ multiplex PCR; TCRdb lists only in-frame clones, some missing. This table holds fewer than 250,000 clones, roughly 82% found once. Sequenced sample: PBMCs or T cells enriched from blood (not recorded which). These receptor sequences come from a woman aged 50 to 65 who had recovered from COVID-19. The CDR3 runs from the conserved cysteine through the conserved F or W. D genes are given only for firm matches. Only some rows state a clone size, as once, few, many or a class for expanded clones.

J: TRBJ2-7; size: -; V: TRBV3-1/TRBV3-2; D: TRBD2; CDR3: CASSQTPSGRYEQYF; DNA: TGTGCCAGCAGCCAAACTCCTAGCGGGAGGTACGAGCAGTACTTC
J: TRBJ2-3; size: -; V: TRBV29-1; D: -; CDR3: CSVATYVQGDTQYF; DNA: TGCAGCGTTGCAACCTACGTCCAGGGAGATACGCAGTATTTT
J: TRBJ2-7; size: -; V: TRBV18; D: -; CDR3: CASSPDSSYEQYF; DNA: TGTGCCAGCTCACCGGACAGCTCCTACGAGCAGTACTTC
J: TRBJ1-4; size: -; V: TRBV21-1; D: -; CDR3: CASSKDRRGFF; DNA: TGTGCCAGCAGCAAAGACCGCAGGGGATTCTTT
J: TRBJ1-5; size: -; V: TRBV2; D: -; CDR3: CASSEIGADGLPQHF; DNA: TGTGCCAGCAGTGAAATTGGGGCCGACGGCTTACCCCAGCATTTT
J: TRBJ1-4; size: few; V: TRBV11-2; D: -; CDR3: CASSSPGWEKLFF; DNA: TGTGCCAGCAGCTCCCCGGGGTGGGAAAAACTGTTTTTT
J: TRBJ2-3; size: -; V: TRBV11-2; D: TRBD1; CDR3: CASSLGQGADTQYF; DNA: TGTGCCAGCAGCTTAGGTCAGGGGGCAGATACGCAGTATTTT
J: TRBJ1-2; size: -; V: TRBV27; D: TRBD1; CDR3: CASSLASGTGNGYTF; DNA: TGTGCCAGCAGTTTAGCCTCGGGGACAGGGAACGGCTACACCTTC
J: TRBJ1-3; size: -; V: TRBV19; D: -; CDR3: CASSTPLPRADTIYF; DNA: TGTGCCAGTAGTACCCCCCTCCCGCGCGCGGACACCATATATTTT
J: TRBJ1-5; size: -; V: TRBV30; D: -; CDR3: CAWSGQLDQPQHF; DNA: TGTGCCTGGAGCGGACAGCTCGATCAGCCCCAGCATTTT
J: TRBJ2-7; size: -; V: TRBV27; D: -; CDR3: CASSPGGSAYEQYF; DNA: TGTGCCAGCAGCCCCGGTGGTAGCGCCTACGAGCAGTACTTC
J: TRBJ2-2; size: -; V: TRBV7-3; D: -; CDR3: CASSLLRNTGELFF; DNA: TGTGCCAGCAGCTTATTGAGGAACACCGGGGAGCTGTTTTTT
J: TRBJ1-1; size: -; V: TRBV19; D: -; CDR3: CASSSYAGNTEAFF; DNA: TGTGCCAGTAGCTCCTACGCCGGGAACACTGAAGCTTTCTTT
J: TRBJ2-1; size: -; V: TRBV30; D: TRBD2; CDR3: CAWSPGTSVYNEQFF; DNA: TGTGCCTGGAGTCCCGGGACTAGCGTCTACAATGAGCAGTTCTTC
J: TRBJ1-2; size: few; V: TRBV29-1; D: -; CDR3: CSVPGGMGPHYGYTF; DNA: TGCAGCGTCCCCGGGGGGATGGGGCCTCACTATGGCTACACCTTC
J: TRBJ1-2; size: -; V: TRBV19; D: TRBD1; CDR3: CASRTGDRFIWDYGYTF; DNA: TGTGCCAGTAGGACTGGGGACAGGTTCATATGGGACTATGGCTACACCTTC
J: TRBJ1-3; size: -; V: TRBV4-1; D: TRBD1; CDR3: CASSQGDRRSGNTIYF; DNA: TGCGCCAGCAGCCAGGGGGACAGACGCTCTGGAAACACCATATATTTT
J: TRBJ2-7; size: many; V: TRBV4-3; D: TRBD2; CDR3: CASSQDIRGLVQF; DNA: TGCGCCAGCAGCCAAGATATACGGGGACTAGTTCAGTTC
J: TRBJ2-7; size: -; V: TRBV11-2; D: TRBD1; CDR3: CASSLDRGLSYEQYF; DNA: TGTGCCAGCAGCTTAGACAGGGGGCTGAGCTACGAGCAGTACTTC
J: TRBJ1-4; size: -; V: TRBV2; D: -; CDR3: CASSEGRTALRLFF; DNA: TGTGCCAGCAGTGAAGGGCGAACAGCCCTACGGCTGTTTTTT
J: TRBJ2-7; size: -; V: TRBV29-1; D: -; CDR3: CSAHGDYYEQYF; DNA: TGCAGCGCTCATGGAGATTACTACGAGCAGTACTTC
J: TRBJ1-2; size: few; V: TRBV7-2; D: -; CDR3: CASLPSGLNYGYTF; DNA: TGTGCCAGCCTACCTTCGGGACTGAACTATGGCTACACCTTC
J: TRBJ2-1; size: -; V: TRBV7-2; D: -; CDR3: CASSLPGPYNEQFF; DNA: TGTGCCAGCAGCTTGCCAGGGCCCTACAATGAGCAGTTCTTC
J: TRBJ1-2; size: -; V: TRBV7-2; D: -; CDR3: CASSLGGIQGYTF; DNA: TGTGCCAGCAGTTTAGGAGGGATACAAGGCTACACCTTC
J: TRBJ1-2; size: -; V: TRBV6-5; D: TRBD1; CDR3: CASSTPGQGHYGYTF; DNA: TGTGCCAGCAGTACTCCGGGACAGGGCCACTATGGCTACACCTTC
J: TRBJ1-5; size: -; V: TRBV6-1; D: TRBD1; CDR3: CASSEAGQGYQPQHF; DNA: TGTGCCAGCAGTGAAGCGGGACAGGGGTATCAGCCCCAGCATTTT
J: TRBJ2-1; size: -; V: TRBV4-3; D: -; CDR3: CASSHRWRGGSYNEQFF; DNA: TGCGCCAGCAGCCATCGATGGAGGGGGGGCTCCTACAATGAGCAGTTCTTC
J: TRBJ2-1; size: -; V: TRBV27; D: TRBD2; CDR3: CASSPGLALHEQFF; DNA: TGTGCCAGCAGCCCGGGACTAGCGTTGCATGAGCAGTTCTTC
J: TRBJ1-1; size: -; V: TRBV29-1; D: -; CDR3: CSVFGQTDTEAFF; DNA: TGCAGCGTTTTTGGACAGACAGACACTGAAGCTTTCTTT
J: TRBJ2-1; size: -; V: TRBV29-1; D: TRBD2; CDR3: CSVGLTSGRLYEQFF; DNA: TGCAGCGTTGGACTCACTAGCGGGAGGCTCTATGAGCAGTTCTTC
J: TRBJ1-5; size: few; V: TRBV7-8; D: -; CDR3: CASSLMGKNQPQHF; DNA: TGTGCCAGCAGCTTAATGGGCAAAAATCAGCCCCAGCATTTT
J: TRBJ1-1; size: -; V: TRBV7-9; D: -; CDR3: CASSLAFRRGNTEAFF; DNA: TGTGCCAGCAGCTTAGCGTTTCGGCGGGGGAACACTGAAGCTTTCTTT
J: TRBJ2-5; size: -; V: TRBV4-1; D: TRBD2; CDR3: CASSRPGAGRQETQYF; DNA: TGCGCCAGCAGCCGGCCAGGAGCGGGGCGCCAAGAGACCCAGTACTTC
J: TRBJ2-5; size: -; V: TRBV19; D: -; CDR3: CASSATRGETQYF; DNA: TGTGCCAGTAGTGCTACTAGGGGGGAGACCCAGTACTTC
J: TRBJ1-3; size: -; V: TRBV5-6; D: -; CDR3: CASSFFGSGNTIYF; DNA: TGTGCCAGCAGCTTTTTCGGGTCTGGAAACACCATATATTTT
J: TRBJ2-5; size: once; V: TRBV7-2; D: TRBD1; CDR3: CASSPLDRSYQETQYF; DNA: TGTGCCAGCAGCCCATTGGACAGGTCGTACCAAGAGACCCAGTACTTC
J: TRBJ1-6; size: -; V: TRBV28; D: -; CDR3: CASSTPGLVNSPLHF; DNA: TGTGCCAGCAGTACGCCGGGACTCGTTAATTCACCCCTCCACTTT
J: TRBJ1-2; size: -; V: TRBV5-6; D: -; CDR3: CASSPRRRIYGYTF; DNA: TGTGCCAGCAGCCCCCGCCGGAGGATCTATGGCTACACCTTC
J: TRBJ2-6; size: -; V: TRBV15; D: TRBD1; CDR3: CATSREYNRGFSGANVLTF; DNA: TGTGCCACCAGCAGAGAATATAACAGGGGGTTTTCTGGGGCCAACGTCCTGACTTTC
J: TRBJ2-2; size: -; V: TRBV4-3; D: -; CDR3: CASSQVEGTGELFF; DNA: TGCGCCAGCAGCCAGGTGGAGGGCACCGGGGAGCTGTTTTTT
J: TRBJ2-2; size: -; V: TRBV6-5; D: TRBD1; CDR3: CASKYDRAITGELFF; DNA: TGTGCCAGCAAGTATGACAGGGCCATCACCGGGGAGCTGTTTTTT
J: TRBJ1-2; size: -; V: TRBV5-4; D: -; CDR3: CASSLVAFGYTF; DNA: TGTGCCAGCAGCTTGGTCGCGTTTGGCTACACCTTC
J: TRBJ1-4; size: -; V: TRBV5-4; D: -; CDR3: CASSVEGGDEKLFF; DNA: TGTGCCAGCAGCGTGGAAGGGGGTGATGAAAAACTGTTTTTT
J: TRBJ2-1; size: -; V: TRBV19; D: TRBD2; CDR3: CASSIVWTSGYNEQFF; DNA: TGTGCCAGTAGTATAGTTTGGACTAGCGGTTACAATGAGCAGTTCTTC
J: TRBJ2-3; size: -; V: TRBV7-2; D: TRBD1; CDR3: CASSSGKGTASTDTQYF; DNA: TGTGCCAGCAGCTCTGGTAAGGGGACAGCTAGCACAGATACGCAGTATTTT
J: TRBJ1-4; size: -; V: TRBV6-6; D: TRBD1; CDR3: CASRTRTGTGIEKLFF; DNA: TGTGCCAGCAGAACTCGAACCGGGACAGGGATCGAAAAACTGTTTTTT
J: TRBJ1-2; size: -; V: TRBV3-1/TRBV3-2; D: -; CDR3: CASSLDSWNGYTF; DNA: TGTGCCAGCAGCCTGGACAGTTGGAATGGCTACACCTTC
J: TRBJ2-5; size: -; V: TRBV19; D: -; CDR3: CASNDPWTGQETQYF; DNA: TGTGCCAGTAATGACCCCTGGACTGGGCAAGAGACCCAGTACTTC